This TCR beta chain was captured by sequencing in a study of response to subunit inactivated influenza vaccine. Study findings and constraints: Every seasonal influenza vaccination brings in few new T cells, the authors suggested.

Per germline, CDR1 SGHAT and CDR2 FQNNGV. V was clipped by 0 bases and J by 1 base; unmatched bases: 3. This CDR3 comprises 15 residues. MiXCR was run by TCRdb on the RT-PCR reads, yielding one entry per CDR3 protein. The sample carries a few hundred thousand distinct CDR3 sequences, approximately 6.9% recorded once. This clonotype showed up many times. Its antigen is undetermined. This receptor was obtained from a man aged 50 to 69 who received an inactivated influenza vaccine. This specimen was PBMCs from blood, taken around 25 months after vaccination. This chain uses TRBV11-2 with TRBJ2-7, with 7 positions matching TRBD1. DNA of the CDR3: TGTGCCAGCAGCTTAGAGAGGGGGCCTTCCTACGAGCAGTACTTC. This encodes CASSLERGPSYEQYF.